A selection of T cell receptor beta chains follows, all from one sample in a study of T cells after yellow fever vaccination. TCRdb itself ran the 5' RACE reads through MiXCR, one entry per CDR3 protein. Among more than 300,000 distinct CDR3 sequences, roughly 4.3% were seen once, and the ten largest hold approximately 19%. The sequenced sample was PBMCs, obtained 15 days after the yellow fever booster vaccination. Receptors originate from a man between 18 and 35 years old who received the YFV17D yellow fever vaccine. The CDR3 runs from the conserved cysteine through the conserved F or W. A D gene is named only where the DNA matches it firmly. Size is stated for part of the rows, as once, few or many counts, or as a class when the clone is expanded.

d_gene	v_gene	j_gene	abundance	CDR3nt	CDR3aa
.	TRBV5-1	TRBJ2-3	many	TGCGCCAGCAGCTTGGATGGCAGCACCCTGACTAGCACAGATACGCAGTATTTT	CASSLDGSTLTSTDTQYF
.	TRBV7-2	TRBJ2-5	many	TGTGCCAGCAGCTGGCGGGGACAAGAGACCCAGTACTTC	CASSWRGQETQYF
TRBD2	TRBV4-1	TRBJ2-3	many	TGCGCCAGCAATGGGGGGACTAGCGGGGGTGCTAGCACAGATACGCAGTATTTT	CASNGGTSGGASTDTQYF
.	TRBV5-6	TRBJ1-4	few	TGTGCCAGCAGCTTGGGGGGGAATCGAGAAAAACTGTTTTTT	CASSLGGNREKLFF
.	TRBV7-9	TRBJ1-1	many	TGTGCCAGCAGCTTCTCGGGGCAGGGGACGGGAGGAAACACTGAAGCTTTCTTT	CASSFSGQGTGGNTEAFF
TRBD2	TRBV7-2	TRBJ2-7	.	TGTGCCAGCGCGGGACTAGCGGGTATCGAAGGTTACGAGCAGTACTTC	CASAGLAGIEGYEQYF
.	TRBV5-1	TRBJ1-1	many	TGCGCCAGCAGCTGGACTATGAACACTGAAGCTTTCTTT	CASSWTMNTEAFF
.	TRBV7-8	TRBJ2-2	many	TGTGCCAGCAGCTTAGGAGGCGGGGTGGGCACCGGGGAGCTGTTTTTT	CASSLGGGVGTGELFF
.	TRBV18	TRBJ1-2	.	TGTGCCACCACAGCCAGGCCCAACTATGGCTACACATTC	CATTARPNYGYTF
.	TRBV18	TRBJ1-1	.	TGTGCCAGCTCACCGCCGTGGGGGGCGCGCACTGAAGCTTTCTTT	CASSPPWGARTEAFF
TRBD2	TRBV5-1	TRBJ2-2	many	TGCGCCAGCAGCGGGAACAAGGGAGGGACTGTGACCGGGGAGCTGTTTTTT	CASSGNKGGTVTGELFF
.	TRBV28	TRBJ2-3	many	TGTGCCAGCAGTTCCCGATATATTAGGGTTAGCACAGATACGCAGTATTTT	CASSSRYIRVSTDTQYF
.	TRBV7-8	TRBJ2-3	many	TGTGCCAGCAGCCCAGTCGGGAGCACAGATACGCAGTATTTT	CASSPVGSTDTQYF
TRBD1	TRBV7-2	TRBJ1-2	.	TGTGCCAGCAGCCCCAATCCGGGACAGCCTTCTTATGGCTACACCTTC	CASSPNPGQPSYGYTF
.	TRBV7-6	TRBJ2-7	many	TGTGCCAGCAGCTTATCGGGAGCTTACGAGCAGTACTTC	CASSLSGAYEQYF
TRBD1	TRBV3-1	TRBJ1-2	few	TGTGCCAGCAGCCAGGTGGGGACAGGGGGCAGTGGCTACACCTTC	CASSQVGTGGSGYTF
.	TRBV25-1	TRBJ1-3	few	TGTGCCAGCGGCCGCCTTAACACCATATATTTT	CASGRLNTIYF
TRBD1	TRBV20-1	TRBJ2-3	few	TGCAGTGCTCATCCAACCGGGACAGGGGGCTCGGATTTCAACACAGATACGCAGTATTTT	CSAHPTGTGGSDFNTDTQYF
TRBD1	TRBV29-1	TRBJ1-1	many	TGCAGCGTTGGCGAAGGGACAGGAGAGAGTACAGCTTTCTTT	CSVGEGTGESTAFF